These 5 T cell receptor beta chains were all obtained from the same sample, sequenced in a study of T-cell reconstitution after alpha-beta-depleted transplantation in children. The library targeted TCRbeta and was prepared with unique molecular identifiers. Via MiXCR, TCRdb re-called the PCR reads, giving one row per CDR3 protein. The data contain 500,000 to 600,000 distinct CDR3 sequences, 20% to 30% of them singletons. Sample: PBMCs, taken before TCRalphabeta/CD19-depleted stem cell transplant. The receptors come from a boy in the first two years of life with Wiskott-Aldrich syndrome, due to receive a stem cell transplant.

This clonotype was recorded a few times. The rearrangement uses TRBV11-1 and TRBJ2-7; D may be TRBD2 (5 bases). Trimming took off 4 bases at V and 1 base at J, with 8 bases between the two ends. Per the germline V gene, CDR1 is SGHAT and CDR2 is FQDESV (reference sequence). The CDR3 totals 13 residues. CDR3 DNA sequence: TGTGCCAGCAGCTGGGAGAGGTCCTACGAGCAGTACTTC. Its protein product is CASSWERSYEQYF. Full variable domain (missing parts from reference TRBV11-1 and TRBJ2-7): EAEVAQSPRYKITEKSQAVAFWCDPISGHATLYWYRQILGQGPELLVQFQDESVVDDSQLPKDRFSAERLKGVDSTLKIQPAELGDSAMYLCASSWERSYEQYFGPGTRLTVT.

The J gene is TRBJ1-3, the V gene TRBV5-1; no firm D call. CDR1 and CDR2 from the germline V gene are SGHRS and YFSETQ. V shed 4 bases and J shed 4 bases, with 15 bases lying between them. The CDR3 is made up of 15 amino acids. CDR3 nucleotide sequence: TGCGCCAGCAGCCCGAGGCTGGATACAGGAAACACCATATATTTT. Its translation: CASSPRLDTGNTIYF. The whole variable domain, filled in from reference TRBV5-1 and TRBJ1-3, reads KAGVTQTPRYLIKTRGQQVTLSCSPISGHRSVSWYQQTPGQGLQFLFEYFSETQRNKGNFPGRFSGRQFSNSRSEMNVSTLELGDSALYLCASSPRLDTGNTIYFGEGSWLTVV.

This clonotype appeared a few times. The chain is built from TRBV29-1 and TRBJ2-1, with D unclear. V was trimmed by 4 bases and J by 7 bases, leaving 5 bases between them. CDR1 is SQVTM and CDR2 is ANQGSEA in the germline V gene. The CDR3 sequence is 10 residues long. The CDR3 sequence is CSVAENEQFF. The CDR3 DNA sequence: TGCAGCGTTGCGGAAAATGAGCAGTTCTTC.

The chain couples TRBV10-3 to TRBJ2-3; 8 bases line up with TRBD2. Germline V lookup: CDR1 ENHRY, CDR2 SYGVKD. V trimming: 3 bases; J trimming: 4 bases; junction bases outside the gene matches: 9. This CDR3 has 16 amino acids. The CDR3 here is CAISDASGSEPDTQYF. Here the CDR3 DNA reads TGTGCCATCAGTGACGCGAGCGGGAGTGAGCCAGATACGCAGTATTTT.

The chain combines TRBV7-9 with TRBJ2-1, with D possibly being TRBD2 (5 bases). This CDR3 is 12 amino acids long. Trimming took 6 bases from V and 3 from J, leaving 6 bases between them. The germline CDR1 and CDR2 sequences are SEHNR and FQNEAQ (reference sequence). The CDR3 spells CASRRVYNEQFF. DNA for the CDR3: TGTGCCAGCAGGAGGGTCTACAATGAGCAGTTCTTC.